This record looks at one T cell receptor beta chain sequence and its context. The table came from immunoSEQ multiplex PCR; TCRdb's copy has only in-frame clones and leaves some out. The data show about 88,000 clones, with around 90% seen just once and 1.5% to 2% held by the top ten. This CDR3 is built from 14 residues. The germline gives CDR1 LNHDA, CDR2 SQIVND (reference sequence). Trimming left V 7 bases short and J 3 bases short, with 12 bases between. Thawed, overnight-rested PBMC were stained with GMM-loaded CD1B tetramer, viability dye and anti-CD3, then sorted. CD1B tetramers were loaded with Rhodococcus equi-derived C32 glucose monomycolate. Before cryopreservation, the sorted PBMC lost their CD14-expressing monocytes. Each donor contributed roughly 100,000 sorted tetramer-negative cells. The data are from a study of T cells in tuberculosis. At the level of the study: CD1B tetramers identified T cells specific for mycobacterial lipid GMM.

Sequencing was done on a sample of CD1b-GMM tetramer-negative cells sorted from PBMCs. The TCR comes from an adult woman with latent tuberculosis. The V gene is TRBV19, the J gene TRBJ2-2; D gene ambiguous. This chain's CDR3 is CASKERRYTGELFF. For the CDR3, the DNA is TGTGCCAGTAAAGAGCGCCGGTACACCGGGGAGCTGTTTTTT.